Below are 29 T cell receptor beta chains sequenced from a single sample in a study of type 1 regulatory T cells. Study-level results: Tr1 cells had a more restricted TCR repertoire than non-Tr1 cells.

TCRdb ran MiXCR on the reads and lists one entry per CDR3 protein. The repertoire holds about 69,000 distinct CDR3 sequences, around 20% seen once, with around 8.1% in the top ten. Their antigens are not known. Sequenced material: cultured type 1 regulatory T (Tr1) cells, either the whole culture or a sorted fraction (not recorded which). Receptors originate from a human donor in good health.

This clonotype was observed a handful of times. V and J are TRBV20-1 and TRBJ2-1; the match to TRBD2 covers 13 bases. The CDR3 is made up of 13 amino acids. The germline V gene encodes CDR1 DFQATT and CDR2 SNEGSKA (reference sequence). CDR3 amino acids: CSSGLAGYNEQFF. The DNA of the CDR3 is TGCAGCTCGGGACTAGCGGGGTACAATGAGCAGTTCTTC.

This chain's CDR3 is CASTLGGSGNTIYF. CDR3 nucleotides: TGTGCCAGCACCTTGGGAGGTTCTGGAAACACCATATATTTT. The V and J genes are TRBV6-5 and TRBJ1-3; D ambiguous. This CDR3 spans 14 amino acids. Trimming cost V 7 bases and J 1 base, with 11 bases left between them. The germline V gene has CDR1 MNHEY and CDR2 SVGAGI.

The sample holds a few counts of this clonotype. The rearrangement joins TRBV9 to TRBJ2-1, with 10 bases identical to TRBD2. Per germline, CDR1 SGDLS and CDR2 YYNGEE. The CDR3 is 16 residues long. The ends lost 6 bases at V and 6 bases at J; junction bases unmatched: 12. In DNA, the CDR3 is TGTGCCAGCAACCGGATAGCGGGAGGACTAGGCAATGAGCAGTTCTTC. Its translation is CASNRIAGGLGNEQFF.

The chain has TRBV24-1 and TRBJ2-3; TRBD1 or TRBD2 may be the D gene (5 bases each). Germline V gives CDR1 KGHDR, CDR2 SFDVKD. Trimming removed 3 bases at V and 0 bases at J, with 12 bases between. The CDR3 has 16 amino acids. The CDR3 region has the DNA TGTGCCACCAGTGATCATGGGGACCCTAGCACAGATACGCAGTATTTT. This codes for CATSDHGDPSTDTQYF.

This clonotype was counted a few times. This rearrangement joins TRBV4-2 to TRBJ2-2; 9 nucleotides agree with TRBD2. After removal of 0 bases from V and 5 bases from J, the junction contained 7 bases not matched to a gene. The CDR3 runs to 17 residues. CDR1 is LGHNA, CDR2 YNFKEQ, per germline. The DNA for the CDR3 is TGTGCCAGCAGCCAAGAGGCGGCGGGAGGGCCAACCGGGGAGCTGTTTTTT. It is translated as CASSQEAAGGPTGELFF.

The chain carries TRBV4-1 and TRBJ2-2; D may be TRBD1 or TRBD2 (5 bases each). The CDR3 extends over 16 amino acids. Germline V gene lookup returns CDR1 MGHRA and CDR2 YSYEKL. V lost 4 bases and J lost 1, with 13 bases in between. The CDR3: CASSPVRGLNTGELFF. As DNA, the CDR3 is TGCGCCAGCAGCCCCGTTCGGGGCTTGAACACCGGGGAGCTGTTTTTT.

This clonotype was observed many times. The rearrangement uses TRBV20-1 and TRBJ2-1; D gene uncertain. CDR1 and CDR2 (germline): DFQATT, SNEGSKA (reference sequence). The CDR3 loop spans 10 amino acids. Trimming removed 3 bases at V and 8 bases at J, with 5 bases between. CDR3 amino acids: CSASDYEQFF. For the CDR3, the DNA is TGCAGTGCTAGTGACTATGAGCAGTTCTTC.

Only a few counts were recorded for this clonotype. This CDR3 reads CASSLSPAGESFF. The DNA of the CDR3 is TGTGCCAGCAGTTTATCTCCAGCGGGAGAGTCGTTCTTC. V is TRBV12-3 or TRBV12-4 and J is TRBJ2-1, with TRBD2 identical over 8 bases. The CDR3 length is 13 residues. The ends lost 2 bases at V and 15 bases at J; junction bases unmatched: 9.

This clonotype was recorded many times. The CDR3 DNA reads as TGCGCCAGCAGCTTGGGACAGGGCTATAATTCACCCCTCCACTTT. Residues: CASSLGQGYNSPLHF. The V call is TRBV5-1, the J call TRBJ1-6, with 7 bases matching TRBD1. The CDR3 runs to 15 residues. CDR1 is SGHRS and CDR2 is YFSETQ in the germline V gene. With V trimmed by 0 bases and J by 3 bases, 0 bases remained unmatched.

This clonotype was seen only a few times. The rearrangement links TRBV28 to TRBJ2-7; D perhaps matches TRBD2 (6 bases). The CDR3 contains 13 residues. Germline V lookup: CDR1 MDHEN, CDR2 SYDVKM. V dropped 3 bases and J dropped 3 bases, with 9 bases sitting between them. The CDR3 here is CASSLGLFYEQYF. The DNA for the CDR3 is TGTGCCAGCAGTTTGGGACTCTTCTACGAGCAGTACTTC.

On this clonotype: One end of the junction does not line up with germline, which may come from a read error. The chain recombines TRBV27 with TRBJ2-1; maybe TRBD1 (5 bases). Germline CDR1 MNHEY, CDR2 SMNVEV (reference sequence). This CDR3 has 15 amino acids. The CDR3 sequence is CAGSLGASLRNEQFF. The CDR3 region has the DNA TGTGCCGGCAGTTTAGGGGCTAGTCTGCGCAATGAGCAGTTCTTC.

The CDR3 reads CASSFSWSGYTF. DNA for the CDR3: TGTGCCAGCAGCTTCTCGTGGAGTGGCTACACCTTC. This chain links TRBV13 with TRBJ1-2; no reliable D call. This CDR3 region has 12 residues. Germline V gene lookup returns CDR1 PRHDT and CDR2 FYEKMQ (reference sequence). Trimming cost V 3 bases and J 7 bases, with 9 bases left between them.

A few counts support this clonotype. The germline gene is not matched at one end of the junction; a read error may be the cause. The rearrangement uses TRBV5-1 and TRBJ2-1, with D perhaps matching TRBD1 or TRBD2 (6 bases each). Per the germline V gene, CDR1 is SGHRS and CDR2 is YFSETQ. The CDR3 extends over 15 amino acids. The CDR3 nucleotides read TGCACCAGCAGCTTGGAAGGGACACAGGGAGGTGAGCAGTTCTTC. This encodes CTSSLEGTQGGEQFF.

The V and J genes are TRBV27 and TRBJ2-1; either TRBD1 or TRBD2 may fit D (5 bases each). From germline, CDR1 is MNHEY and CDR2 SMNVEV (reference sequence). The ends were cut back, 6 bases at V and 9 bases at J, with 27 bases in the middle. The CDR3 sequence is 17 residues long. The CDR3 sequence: CASSPNGRVQGGGEQFF. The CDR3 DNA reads TGTGCCAGCAGCCCAAATGGGCGGGTACAAGGTGGGGGTGAGCAGTTCTTC.

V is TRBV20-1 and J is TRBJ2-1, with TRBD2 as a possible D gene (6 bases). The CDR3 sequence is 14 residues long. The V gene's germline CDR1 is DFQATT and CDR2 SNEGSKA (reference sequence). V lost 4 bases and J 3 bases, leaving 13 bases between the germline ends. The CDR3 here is CSATRDSYYNEQFF. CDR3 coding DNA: TGCAGTGCTACTAGGGACTCCTACTACAATGAGCAGTTCTTC.

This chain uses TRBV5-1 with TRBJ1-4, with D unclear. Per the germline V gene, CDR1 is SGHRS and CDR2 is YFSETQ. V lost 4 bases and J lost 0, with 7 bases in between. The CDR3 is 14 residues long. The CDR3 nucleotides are TGCGCCAGCAGCCCGGAACCAACTAATGAAAAACTGTTTTTT. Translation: CASSPEPTNEKLFF. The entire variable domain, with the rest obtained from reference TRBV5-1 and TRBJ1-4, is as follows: KAGVTQTPRYLIKTRGQQVTLSCSPISGHRSVSWYQQTPGQGLQFLFEYFSETQRNKGNFPGRFSGRQFSNSRSEMNVSTLELGDSALYLCASSPEPTNEKLFFGSGTQLSVL.

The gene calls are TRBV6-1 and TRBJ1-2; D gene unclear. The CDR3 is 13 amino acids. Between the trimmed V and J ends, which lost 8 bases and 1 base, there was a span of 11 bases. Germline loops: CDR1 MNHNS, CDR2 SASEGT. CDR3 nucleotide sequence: TGTGCCAGCCGCCCCGATCGTAACTATGGCTACACCTTC. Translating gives CASRPDRNYGYTF.

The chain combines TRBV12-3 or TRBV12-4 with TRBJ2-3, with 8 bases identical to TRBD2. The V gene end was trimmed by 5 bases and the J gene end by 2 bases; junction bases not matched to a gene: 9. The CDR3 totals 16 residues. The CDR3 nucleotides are TGTGCCAGCAGTCGCACGACTAGCGCGCACACAGATACGCAGTATTTT. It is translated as CASSRTTSAHTDTQYF.

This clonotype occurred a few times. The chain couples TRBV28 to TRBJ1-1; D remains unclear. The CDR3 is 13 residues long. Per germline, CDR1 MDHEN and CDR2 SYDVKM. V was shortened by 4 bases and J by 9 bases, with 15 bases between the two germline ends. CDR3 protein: CASSSPDRAQAFF. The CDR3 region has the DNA TGTGCCAGCAGTTCCCCGGACCGGGCTCAAGCTTTCTTT.

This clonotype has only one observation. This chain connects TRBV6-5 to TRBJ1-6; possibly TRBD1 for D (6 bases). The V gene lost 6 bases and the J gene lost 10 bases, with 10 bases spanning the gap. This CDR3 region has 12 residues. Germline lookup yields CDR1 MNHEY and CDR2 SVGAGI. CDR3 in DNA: TGTGCCAGCAGAACAGGGAACTCACCCCTCCACTTT. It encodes CASRTGNSPLHF.

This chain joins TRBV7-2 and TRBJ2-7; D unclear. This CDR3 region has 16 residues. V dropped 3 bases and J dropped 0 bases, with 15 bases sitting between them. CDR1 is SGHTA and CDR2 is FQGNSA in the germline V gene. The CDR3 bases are TGTGCCAGCAGCTTTCCCGGTTTCCGATCCTCCTACGAGCAGTACTTC. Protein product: CASSFPGFRSSYEQYF.

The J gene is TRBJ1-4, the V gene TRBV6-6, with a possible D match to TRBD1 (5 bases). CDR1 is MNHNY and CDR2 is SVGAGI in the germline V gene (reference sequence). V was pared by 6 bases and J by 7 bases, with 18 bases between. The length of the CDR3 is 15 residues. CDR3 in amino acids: CASSSLSIGAEKLFF. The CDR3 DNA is TGTGCCAGCAGCTCCCTGTCTATAGGGGCTGAAAAACTGTTTTTT.

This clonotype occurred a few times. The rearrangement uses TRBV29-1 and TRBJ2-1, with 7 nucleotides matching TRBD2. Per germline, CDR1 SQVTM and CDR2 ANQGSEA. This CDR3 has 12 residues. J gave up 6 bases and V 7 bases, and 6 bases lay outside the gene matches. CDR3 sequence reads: CSAAAGVNEQFF. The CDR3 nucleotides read TGCAGCGCCGCGGCGGGAGTCAATGAGCAGTTCTTC.

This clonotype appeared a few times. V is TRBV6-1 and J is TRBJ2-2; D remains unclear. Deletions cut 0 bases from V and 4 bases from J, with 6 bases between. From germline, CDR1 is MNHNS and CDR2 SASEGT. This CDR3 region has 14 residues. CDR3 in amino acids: CASSEARSTGELFF. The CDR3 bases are TGTGCCAGCAGTGAAGCAAGATCCACCGGGGAGCTGTTTTTT.

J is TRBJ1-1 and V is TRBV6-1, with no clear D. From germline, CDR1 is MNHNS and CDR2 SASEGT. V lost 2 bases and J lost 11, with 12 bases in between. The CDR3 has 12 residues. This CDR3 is CASSEMKAGAFF. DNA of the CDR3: TGTGCCAGCAGTGAAATGAAAGCCGGGGCTTTCTTT.

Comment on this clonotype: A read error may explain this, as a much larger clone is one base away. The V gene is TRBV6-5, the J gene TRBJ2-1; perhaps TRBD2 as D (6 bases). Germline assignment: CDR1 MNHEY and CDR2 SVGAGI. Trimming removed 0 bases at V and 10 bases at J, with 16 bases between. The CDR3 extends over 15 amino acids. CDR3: CASSYSVGLPYEQFF. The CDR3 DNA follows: TGTGCCAGCAGTTACTCTGTGGGACTGCCCTACGAGCAGTTCTTC.

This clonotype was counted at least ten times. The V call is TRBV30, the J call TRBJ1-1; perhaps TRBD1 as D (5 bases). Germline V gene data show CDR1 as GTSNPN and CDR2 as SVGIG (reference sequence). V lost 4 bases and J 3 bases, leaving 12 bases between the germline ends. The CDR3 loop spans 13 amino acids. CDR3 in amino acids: CAWIGQLDTEAFF. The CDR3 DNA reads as TGTGCCTGGATCGGACAACTCGACACTGAAGCTTTCTTT.

The CDR3 bases are TGTGCCAGCAGCTTTGCTGGGACAGGGAAAAAACTGTTTTTT. It specifies CASSFAGTGKKLFF. This rearrangement joins TRBV7-2 to TRBJ1-4; TRBD1 matches 9 bases. This CDR3 is 14 amino acids long. CDR1 SGHTA and CDR2 FQGNSA come from the germline V gene. The J segment lost 9 bases and the V segment lost 3 bases, leaving 5 bases of the junction unmatched.

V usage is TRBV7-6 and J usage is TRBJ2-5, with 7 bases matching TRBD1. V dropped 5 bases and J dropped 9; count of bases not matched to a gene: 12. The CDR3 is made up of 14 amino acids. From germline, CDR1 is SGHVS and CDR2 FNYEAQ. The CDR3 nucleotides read TGTGCCAGCAGCCCTACAGGGGCCCAGGGGGCCCAGTACTTC. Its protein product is CASSPTGAQGAQYF.